Following are 9 T cell receptor beta chains from one sample sequenced in a study of siplizumab effects on memory and regulatory T cells. Only in-frame clones appear in the TCRdb table, and some are missing; sequencing was by immunoSEQ multiplex PCR. The sample has around 61,000 clones, around 98% seen once. Sequenced sample: naive CD8+ T cells sorted from blood. The receptors were sampled from a human donor in good health.

The chain has TRBV30 and TRBJ1-3; 8 nucleotides agree with TRBD1. CDR3 length: 14 residues. Germline CDR1 and CDR2: GTSNPN and SVGIG (reference sequence). V dropped 7 bases and J dropped 7; count of bases not matched to a gene: 12. CDR3 coding DNA: TGTGCCTCAGCTCGGACAGGGTTCGAGAACACCATATATTTT. Protein sequence: CASARTGFENTIYF. The complete variable domain, with remaining parts taken from reference TRBV30 and TRBJ1-3, reads SQTIHQWPATLVQPVGSPLSLECTVEGTSNPNLYWYRQAAGRGLQLLFYSVGIGQISSEVPQNLSASRPQDRQFILSSKKLLLSDSGFYLCASARTGFENTIYFGEGSWLTVV.

J is TRBJ2-3 and V is TRBV19, with a tentative D call TRBD2 (6 bases). The CDR3 consists of 15 residues. Germline V gene lookup returns CDR1 LNHDA and CDR2 SQIVND (reference sequence). V lost 8 bases and J 0 bases, leaving 15 bases between the germline ends. The CDR3 protein is CASRRSGTSTDTQYF. The CDR3 coding sequence is TGTGCCAGTCGGAGATCCGGGACTAGCACAGATACGCAGTATTTT.

J is TRBJ1-5 and V is TRBV30; a weak D match, TRBD1 (6 bases). Germline assignment: CDR1 GTSNPN and CDR2 SVGIG (reference sequence). This CDR3 is built from 14 residues. The V and J ends lost 5 bases and 2 bases respectively, with 13 bases between them. CDR3 region: CAWSRGMGNQPQHF. CDR3 bases: TGTGCCTGGTCCAGGGGAATGGGCAATCAGCCCCAGCATTTT.

This clone was counted a single time. The chain carries TRBV27 and TRBJ1-2; no definite D call. The length of the CDR3 is 13 residues. With 0 bases removed from V and 8 bases from J, the gap between germline ends came to 10 bases. The germline V gene has CDR1 MNHEY and CDR2 SMNVEV (reference sequence). The CDR3 DNA follows: TGTGCCAGCAGTTTATCCCGGGTTGAGGGCTACACCTTC. Translating it yields CASSLSRVEGYTF.

V is TRBV27 and J is TRBJ2-7; 7 nucleotides line up with TRBD2. Germline V gene lookup returns CDR1 MNHEY and CDR2 SMNVEV (reference sequence). The CDR3 covers 17 residues. Trimming cost V 4 bases and J 0 bases; bases outside gene matches: 12. DNA of the CDR3: TGTGCCAGCAGTTCGTCTTTAAGCGGGGCAAGCTCCTACGAGCAGTACTTC. Encoded protein: CASSSSLSGASSYEQYF.

This chain links TRBV21-1 with TRBJ1-1; TRBD1 is the table's D call and was not checked against the DNA. TRBV21-1 is termed a pseudogene. The CDR3 has 15 residues. CDR3 in amino acids: CASSAVQRGHTEAFF. CDR3 bases: TGTGCCAGCAGCGCCGTTCAGAGGGGGCACACTGAAGCTTTCTTT.

The V gene is TRBV19, the J gene TRBJ1-1, with unresolved D. V was pared by 2 bases and J by 4 bases, with 11 bases between. The CDR3 runs 14 residues. Germline assignment: CDR1 LNHDA and CDR2 SQIVND (reference sequence). CDR3: CASSITYPATEAFF. The CDR3 DNA reads TGTGCCAGTAGTATAACCTACCCCGCCACTGAAGCTTTCTTT.

This sequence joins TRBV2 and TRBJ2-1; 9 nucleotides match TRBD2. This CDR3 contains 18 residues. Trimming removed 2 bases from V and 6 bases from J; junction bases left unmatched: 14. CDR1 SNHLY and CDR2 FYNNEI come from the germline V gene. The CDR3, as DNA: TGTGCCAGCAGTGAAAGCAGGAATTTACTAGCGGGTTTCAATGAGCAGTTCTTC. Its translation is CASSESRNLLAGFNEQFF.

The chain has TRBV7-8 and TRBJ2-1; 9 bases fit TRBD2. The junction had 10 bases not matched to a gene; V was cut back by 5 bases and J by 5 bases. The V gene's germline CDR1 is SGHVS and CDR2 FQNEAQ. This CDR3 is built from 16 residues. DNA for the CDR3: TGTGCCAGCAGCGAAGAGGCGGGAGGGTACGACAATGAGCAGTTCTTC. Its protein is CASSEEAGGYDNEQFF.